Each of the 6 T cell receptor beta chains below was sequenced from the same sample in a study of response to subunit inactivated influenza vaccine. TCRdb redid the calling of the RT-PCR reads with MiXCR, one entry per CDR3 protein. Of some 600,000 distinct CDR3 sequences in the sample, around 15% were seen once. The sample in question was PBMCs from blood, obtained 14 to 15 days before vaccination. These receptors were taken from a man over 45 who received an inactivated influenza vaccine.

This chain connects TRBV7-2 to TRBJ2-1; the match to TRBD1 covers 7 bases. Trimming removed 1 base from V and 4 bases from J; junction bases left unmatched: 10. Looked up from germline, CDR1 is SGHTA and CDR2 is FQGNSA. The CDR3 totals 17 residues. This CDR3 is CASSLVFRDSKYNEQFF. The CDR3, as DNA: TGTGCCAGCAGCTTAGTTTTTAGGGACAGCAAATACAATGAGCAGTTCTTC.

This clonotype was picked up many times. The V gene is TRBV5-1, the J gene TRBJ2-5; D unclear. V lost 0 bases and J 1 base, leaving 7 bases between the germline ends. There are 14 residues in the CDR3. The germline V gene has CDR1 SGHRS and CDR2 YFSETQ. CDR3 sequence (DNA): TGCGCCAGCAGCTTGGTTGGGCCCCAAGAGACCCAGTACTTC. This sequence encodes CASSLVGPQETQYF.

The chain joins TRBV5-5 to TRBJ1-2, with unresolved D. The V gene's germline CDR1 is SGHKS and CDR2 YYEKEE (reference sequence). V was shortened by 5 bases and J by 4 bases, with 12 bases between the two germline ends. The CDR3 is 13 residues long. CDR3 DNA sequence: TGTGCCAGCAGGATATCCGGGTCCTATGGCTACACCTTC. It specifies CASRISGSYGYTF.

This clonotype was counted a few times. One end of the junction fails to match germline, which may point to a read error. CDR3 residues: CASSGLASHEQYF. CDR3 nucleotide sequence: TGTGCCAGCAGTGGACTAGCCTCCCACGAGCAGTACTTC. The J gene is TRBJ2-7, the V gene TRBV28; 8 nucleotides line up with TRBD2. Looked up from germline, CDR1 is MDHEN and CDR2 is SYDVKM. The length of the CDR3 is 13 residues. Combining the CDR3 with reference TRBV28 and TRBJ2-7 gives the whole variable domain DVKVTQSSRYLVKRTGEKVFLECVQDMDHENMFWYRQDPGLGLRLIYFSYDVKMKEKGDIPEGYSVSREKKERFSLILESASTNQTSMYLCASSGLASHEQYFGPGTRLTVT.

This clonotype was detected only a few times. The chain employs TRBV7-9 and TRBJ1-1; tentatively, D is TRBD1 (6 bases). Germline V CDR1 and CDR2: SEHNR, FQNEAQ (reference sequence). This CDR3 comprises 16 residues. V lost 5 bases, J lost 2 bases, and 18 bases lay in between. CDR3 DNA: TGTGCCAGCAGCCCACCACAGGGCGCGGGAAACACTGAAGCTTTCTTT. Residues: CASSPPQGAGNTEAFF.

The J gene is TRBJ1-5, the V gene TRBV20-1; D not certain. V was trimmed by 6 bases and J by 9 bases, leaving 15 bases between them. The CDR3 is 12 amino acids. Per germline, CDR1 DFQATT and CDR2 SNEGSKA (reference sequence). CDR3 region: CSASDGKMPQHF. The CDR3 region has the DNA TGCAGTGCCTCGGACGGGAAGATGCCCCAGCATTTT.